This T cell receptor (beta chain) stems from a study of T cell repertoires in aging, cancer and after chemotherapy. Study findings and constraints: In healthy donors, age-related TCR diversity loss mainly reflected lost richness. Untreated cancer patients had significantly lower blood TCR diversity than age-matched healthy donors.

Germline-derived CDR1 and CDR2 are MNHEY and SMNVEV (reference sequence). This CDR3 spans 19 amino acids. After removal of 2 bases from V and 7 bases from J, the junction contained 20 bases not matched to a gene. TRB rearrangements spanning V, D and J were amplified using mixed TRB-A/B primers. TCRdb reprocessed the multiplex PCR reads with MiXCR, giving one entry per CDR3 protein. The sample shows around 17,000 distinct CDR3 sequences, around half of them seen only once. As concerns this clonotype: Its cognate antigen is unknown.

The template was genomic DNA from peripheral blood, not RNA. This TCR came from a human donor in good health. Input material: blood. The rearrangement joins TRBV27 to TRBJ1-2; the match to TRBD1 covers 9 bases. The chain's CDR3 is CASSLEGRDRVIKQRGYTF. In DNA form, the CDR3 reads TGTGCCAGCAGTTTAGAAGGGCGGGACAGGGTAATCAAGCAGCGTGGCTACACCTTC.